Listed below are T cell receptor beta chains from one sample, sequenced in a study of T cells after yellow fever vaccination. TCRdb independently ran MiXCR on the 5' RACE reads; one entry per CDR3 protein. The profile shows 20,000 to 25,000 distinct CDR3 sequences, 4% to 6% of them singletons. This sample comprised PBMCs, either bulk or a sorted T-cell subset (CD4+, CD8+, memory, or dextramer-sorted; not recorded which), obtained about 41 days after the first yellow fever vaccination. These receptors were collected from a young man who received the YFV17D yellow fever vaccine. Each CDR3 is given with its conserved first and last residue. Fields, in order: clone size, CDR3 length, D gene, J gene, V gene, CDR3 DNA, CDR3 protein. D genes are given only for firm matches. A clone size is listed for some rows: how often the clone was seen (once, few, many), or a class if it is expanded.

abundance: many; len: 13; d_gene: .; j_gene: TRBJ1-2; v_gene: TRBV7-3; CDR3nt: TGTGCCAGCAGCTTAGAGGGTGGCTATGGCTACACCTTC; CDR3aa: CASSLEGGYGYTF
abundance: many; len: 13; d_gene: .; j_gene: TRBJ2-2; v_gene: TRBV5-5; CDR3nt: TGTGCCAGCAGCCGGGTTCCCACCGGGGAGCTGTTTTTT; CDR3aa: CASSRVPTGELFF
abundance: many; len: 16; d_gene: TRBD1; j_gene: TRBJ1-6; v_gene: TRBV7-2; CDR3nt: TGTGCCAGCAGCTCCAGGACAGGGGTTTCTAATTCACCCCTCCACTTT; CDR3aa: CASSSRTGVSNSPLHF
abundance: .; len: 15; d_gene: TRBD1; j_gene: TRBJ1-2; v_gene: TRBV19; CDR3nt: TGTGCCAGTAGTATAGCTGGGACAGGGGGCTATGGCTACACCTTC; CDR3aa: CASSIAGTGGYGYTF
abundance: many; len: 14; d_gene: TRBD2; j_gene: TRBJ2-5; v_gene: TRBV5-4; CDR3nt: TGTGCCAGCAGCTTGCCTAGCGGACAAGAGACCCAGTACTTC; CDR3aa: CASSLPSGQETQYF
abundance: many; len: 13; d_gene: TRBD1; j_gene: TRBJ2-5; v_gene: TRBV27; CDR3nt: TGTGCCAGCAGTCTGACAGGGTTGGAGACCCAGTACTTC; CDR3aa: CASSLTGLETQYF
abundance: many; len: 14; d_gene: .; j_gene: TRBJ2-6; v_gene: TRBV27; CDR3nt: TGTGCCAGCAGTTTTGGGGCCGGGGCCAACGTCCTGACTTTC; CDR3aa: CASSFGAGANVLTF
abundance: many; len: 16; d_gene: .; j_gene: TRBJ1-1; v_gene: TRBV6-2/TRBV6-3; CDR3nt: TGTGCCAGCAGTTACTGGGGGGGACGGCGGAACACTGAAGCTTTCTTT; CDR3aa: CASSYWGGRRNTEAFF
abundance: many; len: 12; d_gene: .; j_gene: TRBJ2-5; v_gene: TRBV20-1; CDR3nt: TGCAGTGCCTTACAGGGTTCTGCGACCCAGTACTTC; CDR3aa: CSALQGSATQYF
abundance: many; len: 14; d_gene: .; j_gene: TRBJ2-7; v_gene: TRBV4-2; CDR3nt: TGTGCCAGCAGCCAAGAGGGGCGGAATGGCGAGCAGTACTTC; CDR3aa: CASSQEGRNGEQYF
abundance: many; len: 14; d_gene: .; j_gene: TRBJ2-5; v_gene: TRBV4-3; CDR3nt: TGCGCCAGCAGCCAAGGGGTAGATCGAGAGACCCAGTACTTC; CDR3aa: CASSQGVDRETQYF
abundance: many; len: 16; d_gene: TRBD2; j_gene: TRBJ2-3; v_gene: TRBV20-1; CDR3nt: TGCAGTGCCCCGCGGCTAGCGGGGCCGGGCACAGATACGCAGTATTTT; CDR3aa: CSAPRLAGPGTDTQYF
abundance: many; len: 16; d_gene: .; j_gene: TRBJ2-2; v_gene: TRBV28; CDR3nt: TGTGCCAGCAGTCCAATCGACAGATCGAACACCGGGGAGCTGTTTTTT; CDR3aa: CASSPIDRSNTGELFF
abundance: many; len: 13; d_gene: .; j_gene: TRBJ1-5; v_gene: TRBV4-3; CDR3nt: TGCGCCAGCAGCCAAGATTGGGCACAGCCCCAGCATTTT; CDR3aa: CASSQDWAQPQHF
abundance: many; len: 14; d_gene: .; j_gene: TRBJ2-5; v_gene: TRBV12-3/TRBV12-4; CDR3nt: TGTGCCAGCAGTCCCCGTTTTGTGGGGGAGACCCAGTACTTC; CDR3aa: CASSPRFVGETQYF
abundance: .; len: 11; d_gene: .; j_gene: TRBJ1-1; v_gene: TRBV20-1; CDR3nt: TGCAGTGCAAGGTGGGGGACTGAAGCTTTCTTT; CDR3aa: CSARWGTEAFF
abundance: many; len: 14; d_gene: TRBD2; j_gene: TRBJ2-1; v_gene: TRBV20-1; CDR3nt: TGCAGTGCCACGCTAGCGGGGGGGCAGAACGAGCAGTTCTTC; CDR3aa: CSATLAGGQNEQFF
abundance: many; len: 18; d_gene: .; j_gene: TRBJ1-5; v_gene: TRBV10-3; CDR3nt: TGTGCCATCAGTAATGTTCGGTTCGGGACAAATAGCAATCAGCCCCAGCATTTT; CDR3aa: CAISNVRFGTNSNQPQHF
abundance: many; len: 16; d_gene: TRBD2; j_gene: TRBJ2-3; v_gene: TRBV7-2; CDR3nt: TGTGCCAGCAGACCCGGGGGGGGGCGAACCACAGATACGCAGTATTTT; CDR3aa: CASRPGGGRTTDTQYF
abundance: many; len: 15; d_gene: .; j_gene: TRBJ1-2; v_gene: TRBV7-6; CDR3nt: TGTGCCAGCAGCCCCGGGGGGGTAGCTAACTATGGCTACACCTTC; CDR3aa: CASSPGGVANYGYTF
abundance: many; len: 14; d_gene: .; j_gene: TRBJ1-5; v_gene: TRBV12-3/TRBV12-4; CDR3nt: TGTGCCAGCAGTTCCTCGGACAGAAAGCAGCCCCAGCATTTT; CDR3aa: CASSSSDRKQPQHF
abundance: many; len: 13; d_gene: .; j_gene: TRBJ1-4; v_gene: TRBV12-3/TRBV12-4; CDR3nt: TGTGCCAGCAGGCCCCACAGGGATGAAAAACTGTTTTTT; CDR3aa: CASRPHRDEKLFF
abundance: many; len: 11; d_gene: .; j_gene: TRBJ2-2; v_gene: TRBV18; CDR3nt: TGTGCCAGCTCAGACACCGGGGAGCTGTTTTTT; CDR3aa: CASSDTGELFF